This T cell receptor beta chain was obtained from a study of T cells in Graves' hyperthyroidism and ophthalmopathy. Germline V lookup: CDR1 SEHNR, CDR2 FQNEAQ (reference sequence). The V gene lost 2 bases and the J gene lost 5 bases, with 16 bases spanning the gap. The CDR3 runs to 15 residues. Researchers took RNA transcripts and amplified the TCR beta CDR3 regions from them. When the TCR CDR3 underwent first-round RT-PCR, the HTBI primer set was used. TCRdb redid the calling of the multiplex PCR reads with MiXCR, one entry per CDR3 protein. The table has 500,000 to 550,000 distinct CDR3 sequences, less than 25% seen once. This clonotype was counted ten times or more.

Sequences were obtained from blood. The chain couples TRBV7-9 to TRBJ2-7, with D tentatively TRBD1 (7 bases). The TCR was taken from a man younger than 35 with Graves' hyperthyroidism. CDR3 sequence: CASSLRGTASDEQYF. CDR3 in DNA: TGTGCCAGCAGCTTACGCGGGACAGCCTCTGACGAGCAGTACTTC. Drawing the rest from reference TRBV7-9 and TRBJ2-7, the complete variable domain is DTGVSQNPRHKITKRGQNVTFRCDPISEHNRLYWYRQTLGQGPEFLTYFQNEAQLEKSRLLSDRFSAERPKGSFSTLEIQRTEQGDSAMYLCASSLRGTASDEQYFGPGTRLTVT.